This entry is about one T cell receptor (beta chain). V shed 6 bases, J shed 0 bases, and the junction held 3 bases outside the gene matches. The germline V gene has CDR1 MNHEY and CDR2 SMNVEV (reference sequence). The CDR3 is made up of 16 amino acids. 60 Vbeta and 13 Jbeta primers were used in PCR. Sequenced by immunoSEQ multiplex PCR; TCRdb stores in-frame clones only, minus some. In the table there are about 270,000 clones, 86% of which are singletons. The sample belongs to a study of cytomegalovirus exposure and HLA in healthy donors. V gene TRBV27 combines with J gene TRBJ2-1; 12 bases agree with TRBD2. The sequenced material came from PBMCs. The TCR sequence derives from a man aged 35 to 55 in good health and CMV-seropositive. The DNA of the CDR3 is TGTGCCAGCAGCCCGACTAGCGGGAGCTCCTACAATGAGCAGTTCTTC. As protein: CASSPTSGSSYNEQFF.